The clone carrying this TCR beta chain came up many times. Its specificity is not known. TCRdb passed the 5' RACE reads through MiXCR, listing each CDR3 protein once. Here the sample spans approximately 89,000 distinct CDR3 sequences, around 4.5% being singletons. Trimming pared 4 bases from V and 7 bases from J, leaving 8 bases between. The germline V gene has CDR1 MDHEN and CDR2 SYDVKM. This CDR3 has 13 residues. This sample was included in a study of neurological immune-mediated disorders. Overall study findings and caveats: Expansion of TCR clones was greatest in HTLV-1-associated myelopathy and smallest in multiple sclerosis, where it fell below that of healthy controls.

As to time point: longitudinal time-point 3. Sample: PBMCs. This TCR was sampled from a woman aged 60 to 75 with multiple sclerosis. The chain recombines TRBV28 with TRBJ1-6; no firm D call. CDR3 DNA sequence: TGTGCCAGCAGTTGGAATGAAAATTCACCCCTCCACTTT. It specifies CASSWNENSPLHF.